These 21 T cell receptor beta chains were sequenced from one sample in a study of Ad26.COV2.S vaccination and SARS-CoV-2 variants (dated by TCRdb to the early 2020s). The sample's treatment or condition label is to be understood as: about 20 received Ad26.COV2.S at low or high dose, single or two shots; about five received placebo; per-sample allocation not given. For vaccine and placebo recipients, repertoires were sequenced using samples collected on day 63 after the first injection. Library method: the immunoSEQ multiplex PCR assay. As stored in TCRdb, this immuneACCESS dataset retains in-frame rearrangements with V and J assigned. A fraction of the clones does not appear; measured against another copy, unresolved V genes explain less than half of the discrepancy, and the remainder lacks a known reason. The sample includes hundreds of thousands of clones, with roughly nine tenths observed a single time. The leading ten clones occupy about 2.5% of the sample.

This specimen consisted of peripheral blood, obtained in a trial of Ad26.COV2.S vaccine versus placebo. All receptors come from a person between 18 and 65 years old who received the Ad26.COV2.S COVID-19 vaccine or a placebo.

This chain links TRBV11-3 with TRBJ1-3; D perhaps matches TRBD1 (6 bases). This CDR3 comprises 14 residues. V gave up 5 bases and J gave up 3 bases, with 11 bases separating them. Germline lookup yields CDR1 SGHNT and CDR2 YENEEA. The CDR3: CASSNRQDGNTIYF. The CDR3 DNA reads TGTGCCAGCAGCAACCGACAGGATGGAAACACCATATATTTT.

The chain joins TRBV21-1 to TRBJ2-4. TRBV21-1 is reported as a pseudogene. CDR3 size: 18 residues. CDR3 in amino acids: CASSKTARCWGPKNIQYF. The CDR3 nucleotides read TGTGCCAGCAGCAAAACGGCTAGATGTTGGGGTCCCAAAAACATTCAGTACTTC.

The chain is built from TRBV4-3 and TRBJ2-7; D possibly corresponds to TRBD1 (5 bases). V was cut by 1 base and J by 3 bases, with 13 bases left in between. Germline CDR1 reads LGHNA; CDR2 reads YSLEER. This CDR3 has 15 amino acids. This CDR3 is CASSQVPDRRYEQYF. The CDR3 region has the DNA TGCGCCAGCAGCCAAGTTCCCGACAGACGCTACGAGCAGTACTTC.

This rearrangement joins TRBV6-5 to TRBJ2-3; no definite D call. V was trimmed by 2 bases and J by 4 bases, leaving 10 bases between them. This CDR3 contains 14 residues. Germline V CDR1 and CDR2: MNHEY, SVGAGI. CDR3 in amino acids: CASSYGSSSDTQYF. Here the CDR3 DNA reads TGTGCCAGCAGTTACGGTAGCTCGTCAGATACGCAGTATTTT.

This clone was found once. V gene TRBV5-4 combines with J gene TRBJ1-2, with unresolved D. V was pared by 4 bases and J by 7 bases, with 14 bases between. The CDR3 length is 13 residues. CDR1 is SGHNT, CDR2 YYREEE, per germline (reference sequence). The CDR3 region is CASSPSMTGGYTF. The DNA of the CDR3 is TGTGCCAGCAGCCCGTCTATGACTGGTGGCTACACCTTC.

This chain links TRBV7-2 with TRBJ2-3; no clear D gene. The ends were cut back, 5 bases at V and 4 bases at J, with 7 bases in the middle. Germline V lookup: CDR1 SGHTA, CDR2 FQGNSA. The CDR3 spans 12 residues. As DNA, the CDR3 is TGTACCAGCAGCCGTTATGCAGATACGCAGTATTTT. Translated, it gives CTSSRYADTQYF. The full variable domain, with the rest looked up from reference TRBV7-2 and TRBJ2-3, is GAGVSQSPSNKVTEKGKDVELRCDPISGHTALYWYRQSLGQGLEFLIYFQGNSAPDKSGLPSDRFSAERTGGSVSTLTIQRTQQEDSAVYLCTSSRYADTQYFGPGTRLTVL.

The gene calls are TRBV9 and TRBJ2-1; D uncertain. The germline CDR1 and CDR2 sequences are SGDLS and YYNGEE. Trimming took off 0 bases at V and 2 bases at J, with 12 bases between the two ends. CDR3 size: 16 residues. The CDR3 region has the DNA TGTGCCAGCAGCGTAGGTGGGTTTGGGGCCTACAATGAGCAGTTCTTC. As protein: CASSVGGFGAYNEQFF. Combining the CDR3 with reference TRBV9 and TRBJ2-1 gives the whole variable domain DSGVTQTPKHLITATGQRVTLRCSPRSGDLSVYWYQQSLDQGLQFLIQYYNGEERAKGNILERFSAQQFPDLHSELNLSSLELGDSALYFCASSVGGFGAYNEQFFGPGTRLTVL.

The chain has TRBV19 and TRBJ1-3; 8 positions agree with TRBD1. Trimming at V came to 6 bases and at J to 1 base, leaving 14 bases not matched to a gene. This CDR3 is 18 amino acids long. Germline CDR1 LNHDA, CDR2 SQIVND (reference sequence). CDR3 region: CASRKRLGDRGSGNTIYF. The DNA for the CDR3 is TGTGCCAGTAGAAAGCGTTTGGGCGACAGGGGATCTGGAAACACCATATATTTT.

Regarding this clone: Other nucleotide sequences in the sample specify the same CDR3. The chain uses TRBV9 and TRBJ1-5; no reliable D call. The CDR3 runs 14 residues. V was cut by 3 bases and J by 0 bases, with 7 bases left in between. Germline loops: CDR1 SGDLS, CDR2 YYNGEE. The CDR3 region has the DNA TGTGCCAGCAGCGGAGACTATAGCAATCAGCCCCAGCATTTT. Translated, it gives CASSGDYSNQPQHF. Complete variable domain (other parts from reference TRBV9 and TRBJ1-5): DSGVTQTPKHLITATGQRVTLRCSPRSGDLSVYWYQQSLDQGLQFLIQYYNGEERAKGNILERFSAQQFPDLHSELNLSSLELGDSALYFCASSGDYSNQPQHFGDGTRLSIL.

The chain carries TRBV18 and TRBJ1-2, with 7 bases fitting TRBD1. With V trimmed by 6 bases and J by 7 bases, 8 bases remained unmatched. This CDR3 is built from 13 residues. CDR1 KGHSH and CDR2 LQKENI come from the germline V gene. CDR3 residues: CASSLGQAPGYTF. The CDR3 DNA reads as TGTGCCAGCTCCCTTGGACAGGCTCCTGGCTACACCTTC.

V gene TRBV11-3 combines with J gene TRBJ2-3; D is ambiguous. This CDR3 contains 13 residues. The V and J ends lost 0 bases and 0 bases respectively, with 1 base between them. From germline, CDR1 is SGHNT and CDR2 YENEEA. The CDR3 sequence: CASSLDSTDTQYF. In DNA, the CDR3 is TGTGCCAGCAGCTTAGATAGCACAGATACGCAGTATTTT.

CDR3 region: CASTGGTGELFF. CDR3 bases: TGTGCCAGCACGGGGGGCACCGGGGAGCTGTTTTTT. V usage is TRBV3-1 (or the pseudogene TRBV3-2) and J usage is TRBJ2-2; 7 bases fit TRBD2. CDR3 size: 12 residues. V lost 7 bases and J lost 4; bases outside the gene matches: 0. Germline CDR1 LGHDT, CDR2 YNNKEL (reference sequence).

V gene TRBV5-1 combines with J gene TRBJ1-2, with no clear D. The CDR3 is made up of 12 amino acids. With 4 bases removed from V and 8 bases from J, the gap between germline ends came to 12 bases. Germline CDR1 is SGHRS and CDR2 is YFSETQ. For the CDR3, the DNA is TGCGCCAGCAGCCCGATGGGGTGGGGCTACACCTTC. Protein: CASSPMGWGYTF.

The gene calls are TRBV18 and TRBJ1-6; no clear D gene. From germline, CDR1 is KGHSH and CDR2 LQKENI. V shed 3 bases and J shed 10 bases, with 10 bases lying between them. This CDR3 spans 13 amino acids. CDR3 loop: CASSPTSSSPLHF. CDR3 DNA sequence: TGTGCCAGCTCACCTACCAGCTCCTCACCCCTCCACTTT.

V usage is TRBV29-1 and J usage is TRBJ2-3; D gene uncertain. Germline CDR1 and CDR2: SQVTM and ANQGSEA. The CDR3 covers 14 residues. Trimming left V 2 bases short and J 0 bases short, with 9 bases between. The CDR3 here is CSVENRHSTDTQYF. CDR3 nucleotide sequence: TGCAGCGTTGAAAATCGGCACAGCACAGATACGCAGTATTTT.

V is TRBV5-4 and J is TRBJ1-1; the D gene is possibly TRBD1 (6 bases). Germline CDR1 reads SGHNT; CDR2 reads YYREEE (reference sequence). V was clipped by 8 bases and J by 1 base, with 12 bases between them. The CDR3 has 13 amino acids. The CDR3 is CASQQGRNTEAFF. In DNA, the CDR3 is TGTGCCAGTCAACAGGGCAGGAACACTGAAGCTTTCTTT.

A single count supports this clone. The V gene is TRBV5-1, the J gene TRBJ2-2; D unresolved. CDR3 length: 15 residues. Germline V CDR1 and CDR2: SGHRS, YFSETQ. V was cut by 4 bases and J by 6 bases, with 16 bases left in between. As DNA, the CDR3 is TGCGCCAGCAGCCCGTTTCTTCGTGGTCCCGGGGAGCTGTTTTTT. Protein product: CASSPFLRGPGELFF.

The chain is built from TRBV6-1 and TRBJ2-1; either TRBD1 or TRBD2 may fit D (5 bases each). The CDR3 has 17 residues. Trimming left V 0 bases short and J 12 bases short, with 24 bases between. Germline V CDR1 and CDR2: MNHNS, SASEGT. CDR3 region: CASSEARVDSVAGRQFF. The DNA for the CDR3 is TGTGCCAGCAGTGAAGCCAGGGTGGACTCAGTTGCGGGTCGGCAGTTCTTC.

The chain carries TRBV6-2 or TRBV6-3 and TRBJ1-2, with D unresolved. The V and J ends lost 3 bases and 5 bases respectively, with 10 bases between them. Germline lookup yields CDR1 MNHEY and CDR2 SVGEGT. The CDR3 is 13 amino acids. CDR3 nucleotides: TGTGCCAGCAGTTATCCGGTAGGGTATGGCTACACCTTC. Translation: CASSYPVGYGYTF.

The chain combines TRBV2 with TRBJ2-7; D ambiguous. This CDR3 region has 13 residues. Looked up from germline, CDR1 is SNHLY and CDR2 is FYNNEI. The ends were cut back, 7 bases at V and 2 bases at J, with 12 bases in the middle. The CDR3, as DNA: TGTGCCAGCACTGCCGGGCCGACCTACGAGCAGTACGTC. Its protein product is CASTAGPTYEQYV.

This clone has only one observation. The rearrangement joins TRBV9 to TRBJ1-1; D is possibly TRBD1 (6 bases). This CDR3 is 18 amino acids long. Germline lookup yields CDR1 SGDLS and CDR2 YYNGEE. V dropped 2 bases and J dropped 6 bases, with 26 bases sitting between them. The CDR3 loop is CASSVFGQEGGIGSEAFF. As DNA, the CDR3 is TGTGCCAGCAGCGTTTTTGGCCAGGAAGGGGGTATCGGCTCTGAAGCTTTCTTT.